The TCR beta chain described here comes from a study of cytomegalovirus exposure and HLA in healthy donors (dated 2017 in TCRdb). With regard to the full study: An earlier analysis of roughly 630 of the donors reported about 250 Gb of sequence data and about 100 million unique TCR beta sequences from some 180 million T cells. About 280 gigabases of sequencing data and around 90 million unique TCR sequences made up an early release that covered approximately 650 HLA-typed donors. The genetic ancestry cluster associated with self-reported Caucasian donors included over 80% of the roughly 400 genotyped donors. The study aimed to test whether cataloging public T cell receptors could reveal signatures of past pathogen exposure. Using immunosequencing, the study profiled T cell repertoires from 666 subjects and related those repertoires to cytomegalovirus serostatus. In addition to the first cohort of around 670 subjects, a separate validation cohort of approximately 110 different subjects was used. The study combined high-throughput TCR immunosequencing, statistical association of individual TCRs with disease status, and machine learning to predict cytomegalovirus infection status. A later analysis re-examined previously published TCR beta repertoires from more than 650 donors and added high-resolution HLA genotyping to investigate patterns of TCR occurrence. In the later analysis, no new phenotypic data were used to find candidate immune exposures; instead, reliance was placed on TCR beta sequences and their occurrence across donors. An earlier analysis of some 500 of the donors applied high-throughput TCR beta sequencing to assess whether each TCR beta V gene segment acted as functional or pseudogenic. Donor age, sex, ethnicity and CMV serostatus were compiled together with the repertoire data. A later genetic analysis used genome-wide SNP genotypes for about three fifths of the 666 donors, treating that subset as a discovery cohort. All discovery cohort repertoires had been generated using a single sequencing platform. HLA typing included class I and class II loci at four-digit resolution. The number of donors typed differed by locus, with roughly 620-630 for A, B, C, DRB1 and DQB1, roughly 550 for DQA1, 600 to 610 for DPA1, and about 450 for DPB1. Because of strong linkage in the cohort, five DR-DQ haplotypes were treated as single units for association and clustering. On average, roughly 250,000 unique TCR beta nucleotide sequences were sequenced per donor among fewer than 500 genotyped donors of the cohort, with 15% to 20% of those sequences being non-productive. What the research found in general, with its limitations: In vitro tests confirmed that a few of the cytomegalovirus-associated TCR beta chains recognize cytomegalovirus antigens. Because HLA typing was unavailable for some donors at each locus, only the typed subset was used in association tests. Most TCR sequences were seen in very few donors, while some public TCRs were found in many individuals. A later analysis associated 15,000 to 20,000 TCR beta sequences with specific HLA alleles at a false discovery rate of 0.05. The authors suggested that the approach could potentially be extended to other disease states and immunological phenotypes. Sequencing depth was assumed to be roughly uniform across donors in the presence/absence analyses, though that assumption may not hold. In a later analysis, the rate of TCR association differed among HLA loci, with DRB1 alleles having the most associated TCRs and HLA-C alleles having the fewest. In an earlier analysis of under 600 of the donors, most TCR beta V segments were observed in productive rearrangements about 87% or about 30% of the time, broadly matching IMGT annotations. The study listed 150 to 200 TCR beta chains as associated with cytomegalovirus. A later analysis reported that several top co-occurrence clusters appeared linked to parvovirus B19, influenza, CMV and Epstein-Barr virus. Linkage disequilibrium might explain the correlated functional status among segregating V segments, but an unknown experimental factor could not be ruled out. The classifier was reported to diagnose cytomegalovirus status with high specificity and sensitivity in both the original and validation cohorts. In a later genetic analysis, fewer N-insertions in productive TCRs were reported among donors in an Asian-associated ancestry cluster than the roughly 640-donor mean. Immune exposure information for the cohort was limited to CMV serostatus. A further reported finding was that TCR beta sequences accurately predicted the HLA-A and HLA-B alleles for most subjects in the first cohort. V-gene and J-gene trimming of TCR beta chains was associated with a missense DCLRE1C variant in a later genetic analysis, and the association was replicated in an independent cohort. The earlier analysis of about 600 of the donors excluded seventeen rarely observed V segments, including chromosome 9 orphons, because counts were too low. In a later analysis, HLA-associated TCR beta chains showed more clonal expansion and lower generation probabilities than non-associated chains that were equally common. In this cohort, only TCR beta chains were sequenced, and detectable features were limited by the absence of alpha or paired-chain data. Most CMV-associated TCR beta chains appeared to be HLA-restricted in a later analysis, and the HLA associations seemed to be driven largely by CMV exposure. The sequencing pipeline was judged likely to have produced a cluster of highly shared sequence variants as a technical artifact. The 87-base-pair reads could not distinguish some IMGT-functional V segments, including TRBV6-2 and TRBV6-3, so those segments were excluded. Strong co-occurrence of HLA alleles, especially DR and DQ, made assigning TCR associations to individual alleles difficult.

The CDR3 spans 14 residues, from the cysteine through the phenylalanine. The read is trimmed to its CDR3 DNA, 42 bases read in frame from base 1. The germline V gene specifies MGHRA as CDR1 and YSYEKL as CDR2. V trim: 5 bases; J trim: 6 bases; unmatched bases: 10. The library was generated by the immunoSEQ multiplex PCR assay. The multiplex PCR relied on a mix of 60 forward primers for TCR Vbeta segments and 13 reverse primers for TCR Jbeta segments. The CDR3 region of rearranged TCR beta genes was amplified from genomic DNA with a multiplex PCR assay. Amplified TCR beta libraries were sequenced as 87-base-pair reads on the Illumina HiSeq System. The source study handled its data this way. Across the 500 to 850 repertoires, a later analysis counted roughly 84 million unique TCR beta chains, around 11 million of which were shared by at least two donors. A nearest-neighbor algorithm error-corrected the raw reads and collapsed the reads into unique sequences, merging closely related sequences to remove PCR and sequencing errors. Alignment of CDR3 sequences to IMGT reference sequences was used to assign V, D and J gene segments. For a sequence to be retained, a match of at least six nucleotides was required to both a V gene segment and a J gene segment. A rearrangement counted as productive if the CDR3 had no stop codons and remained in frame with V and J, and every other rearrangement counted as non-productive. CDR3 was defined according to IMGT convention as the region running from the second conserved V-encoded cysteine to the conserved J-encoded phenylalanine. In an earlier analysis of more than 550 of the donors, sequences lacking an unambiguous match to a single V gene segment were excluded. An earlier analysis of several hundred of the donors called V segments functional above 56.7% productive rearrangements and segregating when the between-donor standard deviation exceeded 5%. A statistical classification framework was developed to diagnose cytomegalovirus status using the catalog of TCR beta chain sequences. A later analysis assigned V and J genes by comparing TCR nucleotide sequences with IMGT/GENE-DB human TR gene sequences. In a later analysis, CDR3 sequences and most-parsimonious VDJ recombination scenarios were assigned using the TCRdist pipeline. A later analysis defined each TCR beta chain by its CDR3 amino acid sequence plus V-gene family, and excluded reads lacking a unique V-gene family. In a later analysis, 450 to 600 highly shared, low-generation-probability nucleotide sequences were removed to address suspected cross-contamination and a sequencing artifact. For each public chain, a later analysis derived a clonal expansion index from normalized ranks of inferred template counts within each repertoire. In a later analysis, generation probabilities were computed with a VDJ recombination model fitted to out-of-frame rearrangements, and the resulting probabilities were checked against IGoR. In a later analysis, TCR-TCR, TCR-HLA and TCR-CMV co-occurrence was scored with hypergeometric tests, and a repertoire-size bias correction was applied to TCR pairs. A later analysis estimated false discovery rates by permuting HLA or CMV assignments 20 times. In a later analysis, co-occurring TCRs were grouped with DBSCAN, and TCRdist sequence similarity was added when clustering was performed within HLA-allele-positive subsets. Repertoires with fewer than 30,000 or more than 120,000 public chains were left out of co-occurrence clustering, as were about five repertoires with anomalous nucleotide sharing. Held by TCRdb, this immuneACCESS table contains in-frame sequences only and omits some clones. Under half of the omission traces to an unresolved V gene where checked; the cause of the rest is unknown. The DNA was the basis for D and trimming; V, J and clone size are from that table. For this sample there are about 190,000 clones; 84% appear just once. Together, the top ten hold about 0.24% of the sample.

The cohort comprised fewer than 700 healthy bone marrow donors. At the time of sampling, all cohort members were nominally healthy, though unrecorded immune exposures were likely present. The donor tested CMV seronegative, placing the donor among the 300 to 400 seronegative members of the cohort. Each donor provided a peripheral blood sample, and peripheral blood mononuclear cells were used for TCR beta sequencing. Genomic DNA was extracted from the blood cell samples with the Qiagen DNeasy Blood Extraction Kit. As to this clone: Its antigen is unknown. No much larger clonotype is one base removed from it; base qualities were not supplied.

Sample: PBMCs. The origin of this receptor is a boy aged 5 to 17 in good health and CMV-seronegative. The sequence joins TRBV4-1 to TRBJ2-7; the junction holds 7 bases that match TRBD1. The encoded CDR3 is CASSYTGEGSEQYF. The DNA reads as follows: TGCGCCAGCAGCTATACAGGGGAAGGGAGCGAGCAGTACTTC.